These 4 T cell receptor beta chains originate from one sample sequenced in a study of cytomegalovirus exposure and HLA in healthy donors. PCR amplification relied on 60 Vbeta primers (plus 13 Jbeta primers). The data were produced by immunoSEQ multiplex PCR, yet TCRdb's version contains in-frame clones alone and is incomplete. The sample has around 55,000 clones, about 77% seen once. Sequencing was done on a sample of PBMCs. The receptors here all came from a female donor in good health and CMV-seronegative.

The chain joins TRBV19 to TRBJ2-6, with a tentative D call TRBD1 (5 bases). The germline gives CDR1 LNHDA, CDR2 SQIVND (reference sequence). The CDR3 spans 20 residues. With 5 bases removed from V and 0 bases from J, the gap between germline ends came to 23 bases. The CDR3, as DNA: TGTGCCAGTAGTCTCTCGATGACAGCTTTCCCTTTCTCTGGGGCCAACGTCCTGACTTTC. Its translation: CASSLSMTAFPFSGANVLTF.

The chain joins TRBV6-6 to TRBJ1-2; D is perhaps TRBD1 (6 bases). CDR3 length: 14 amino acids. The V gene lost 2 bases and the J gene lost 8 bases, with 15 bases spanning the gap. Germline CDR1 is MNHNY and CDR2 is SVGAGI (reference sequence). The CDR3 nucleotides read TGTGCCAGCAGTTACGGCACAGGGACGGGCGGCTACACCTTC. Translating gives CASSYGTGTGGYTF.

This chain links TRBV7-9 with TRBJ1-2, with 9 bases matching TRBD1. The CDR3 runs to 17 residues. V dropped 6 bases and J dropped 4; count of bases not matched to a gene: 15. Per germline, CDR1 SEHNR and CDR2 FQNEAQ (reference sequence). CDR3 amino acids: CASSQRGQGRLSYGYTF. CDR3 DNA sequence: TGTGCCAGCAGTCAGAGGGGACAGGGAAGATTGAGCTATGGCTACACCTTC.

This clone showed up just once. The chain combines TRBV5-1 with TRBJ2-7; 11 bases match TRBD2. The CDR3 has 16 residues. Germline-derived CDR1 and CDR2 are SGHRS and YFSETQ. Trimming cost V 3 bases and J 0 bases; bases outside gene matches: 5. In DNA form, the CDR3 reads TGCGCCAGCAGCTCGATAGCGGGAGGGTCCTCCTACGAGCAGTACTTC. Translated: CASSSIAGGSSYEQYF. Filled out from reference TRBV5-1 and TRBJ2-7, the complete variable domain reads KAGVTQTPRYLIKTRGQQVTLSCSPISGHRSVSWYQQTPGQGLQFLFEYFSETQRNKGNFPGRFSGRQFSNSRSEMNVSTLELGDSALYLCASSSIAGGSSYEQYFGPGTRLTVT.